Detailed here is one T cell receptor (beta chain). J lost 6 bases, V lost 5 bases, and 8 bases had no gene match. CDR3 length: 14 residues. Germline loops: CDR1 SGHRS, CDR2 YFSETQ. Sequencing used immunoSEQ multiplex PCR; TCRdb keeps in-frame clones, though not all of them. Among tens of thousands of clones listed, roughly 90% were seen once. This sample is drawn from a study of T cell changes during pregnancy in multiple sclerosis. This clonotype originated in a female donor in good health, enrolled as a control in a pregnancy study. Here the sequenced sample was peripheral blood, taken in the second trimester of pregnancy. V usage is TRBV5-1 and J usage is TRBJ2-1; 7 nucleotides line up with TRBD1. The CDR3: CASRWSDRANEQFF. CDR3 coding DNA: TGCGCCAGCAGATGGAGCGACAGGGCCAATGAGCAGTTCTTC.